A selection of T cell receptor beta chains follows, all from one sample in a study of T-cell memory formation after mild COVID-19. TCRdb used MiXCR to reprocess the 5' RACE reads, holding one entry per CDR3 protein. The data contain under 250,000 distinct CDR3 sequences, 15% of them singletons. Material for sequencing was PBMCs or a T cell subset sorted from them (not recorded which). Every receptor here comes from an adult woman who had mild COVID-19 (a few samples of this study predate the infection). Cell type and time point are not known. Both conserved end residues are part of each CDR3. D genes are given only for firm matches. Expanded clones get a size class; other rows say once, few or many, or leave the size out.

j_call d_call clone_size v_call cdr3_aa cdr3_nt
TRBJ1-1 TRBD1 few TRBV4-1 CASSQVGTGAAEAFF TGCGCCAGCAGCCAAGTCGGGACAGGGGCCGCTGAAGCTTTCTTT
TRBJ2-1 TRBD2 - TRBV20-1 CSARVASGGYEQFF TGCAGTGCTAGAGTGGCTAGCGGGGGCTATGAGCAGTTCTTC
TRBJ1-1 - - TRBV20-1 CSARIHGTGTSGAFF TGCAGTGCTAGAATTCATGGGACGGGGACATCTGGCGCTTTCTTT
TRBJ2-3 TRBD1 - TRBV20-1 CSARETGLSTDTQYF TGCAGTGCTAGAGAGACAGGGCTAAGCACAGATACGCAGTATTTT
TRBJ2-7 TRBD2 many TRBV5-6 CASSYGTSGSYEQYF TGTGCCAGCAGTTACGGGACTAGCGGCTCCTACGAGCAGTACTTC
TRBJ1-1 - - TRBV7-7 CASSEGAEAFF TGTGCCAGCAGTGAGGGAGCCGAGGCTTTCTTT
TRBJ1-4 - few TRBV7-8 CASSFRALGEKLFF TGTGCCAGCAGCTTTAGGGCCCTGGGTGAAAAACTGTTTTTT
TRBJ2-7 - few TRBV7-8 CASSAGLVGGSEQYF TGTGCCAGCAGCGCCGGACTAGTCGGGGGCAGCGAGCAGTACTTC
TRBJ2-1 TRBD2 few TRBV20-1 CSADPSGTYNEQFF TGCAGTGCGGATCCTAGCGGAACCTACAATGAGCAGTTCTTC
TRBJ2-3 - - TRBV20-1 CSASRAGTDTQYF TGCAGTGCTAGCAGAGCGGGTACAGATACGCAGTATTTT
TRBJ2-3 - few TRBV29-1 CSVGLRANPIDTQYF TGCAGCGTTGGACTCCGGGCCAATCCGATAGATACGCAGTATTTT
TRBJ1-1 - - TRBV9 CASSVAGGPMNTEAFF TGTGCCAGCAGCGTCGCGGGGGGGCCTATGAACACTGAAGCTTTCTTT